This record concerns one T cell receptor (beta chain) sequence. As yet, its antigen is unknown. This entry is derived from a study of cytomegalovirus exposure and HLA in healthy donors. Regarding the study as a whole: Previous analysis showed most TCR beta V segments were productive about 87% or about 30% of the time.

Primers: 60 Vbeta forward and 13 Jbeta reverse. Clones were read by immunoSEQ multiplex PCR, and TCRdb kept only the in-frame ones, dropping some. Its listing shows 30,000 to 40,000 clones. The clonotype originates from a woman aged 40 to 50 in good health and CMV-seropositive. The sequenced material came from PBMCs.

The CDR3 DNA follows: TGTGCCAGCAGCTTTTCCGGGGGAAACACAGATACGCAGTATTTT. Translated, it gives CASSFSGGNTDTQYF. The chain couples TRBV11-3 to TRBJ2-3; the D gene is possibly TRBD2 (6 bases). This CDR3 region has 15 residues. From germline, CDR1 is SGHNT and CDR2 YENEEA. The V gene lost 3 bases and the J gene lost 2 bases, with 12 bases spanning the gap.